This TCR beta chain was found in a study of shared clonotypes between healthy human individuals. Study-wide findings and caveats: With few donors, the genetic and exposure-history diversity represented was limited. What rarefaction showed was incomplete sorted-subset sequencing despite large depth.

A CD45RA-negative memory subset and a CD45RA+ naive subset were separated from the CD4+ cells. Only one count was recorded for this clone. The antigen is not known. Additional DNA sequences in this sample encode the identical CDR3. Assay used: immunoSEQ multiplex PCR; TCRdb lists only in-frame clones, some missing. The repertoire holds some 2.1 million clones, with roughly 94% as singletons. The specimen sequenced was naive CD4+ T cells sorted from blood. The subset is: CD45RA+ positively selected. The clonotype comes from a man aged 18-30 years in good health.

The CDR3 is CASSGGNEQFF. CDR3 sequence (DNA): TGTGCCAGCAGTGGGGGCAATGAGCAGTTCTTC. The chain couples TRBV6-1 to TRBJ2-1; no definite D call. Germline CDR1 is MNHNS and CDR2 is SASEGT. V lost 4 bases and J lost 6, with 4 bases in between. This CDR3 is 11 amino acids long.